The clone carrying this T cell receptor (beta chain) has just a few counts. Germline values: CDR1 SEHNR, CDR2 FQNEAQ (reference sequence). V lost 6 bases, J lost 3 bases, and 14 bases lay in between. CDR3 length equals 14 residues. The data were taken from a study of control samples from healthy donors and cancer patients. TCRdb's table, derived via immunoSEQ multiplex PCR, lists solely in-frame clones and lacks some. The sample holds 90,000 to 150,000 clones, 89% seen once. The TCR sequence derives from a man in his fifties or sixties in good health. The V and J genes are TRBV7-9 and TRBJ1-1, with D possibly being TRBD1 (5 bases). Sample: blood. CDR3 region: CASRQAGGYTEAFF. CDR3 sequence (DNA): TGTGCCAGCAGACAAGCGGGGGGATACACTGAAGCTTTCTTT. The whole variable domain, remainder taken from reference TRBV7-9 and TRBJ1-1, is DTGVSQNPRHKITKRGQNVTFRCDPISEHNRLYWYRQTLGQGPEFLTYFQNEAQLEKSRLLSDRFSAERPKGSFSTLEIQRTEQGDSAMYLCASRQAGGYTEAFFGQGTRLTVV.